This T cell receptor (beta chain) was sequenced for a study of cytomegalovirus exposure and HLA in healthy donors. The PCR was carried out with 60 Vbeta primers and 13 Jbeta primers. Generated by immunoSEQ multiplex PCR, the TCRdb table keeps only in-frame clones and is missing some. The repertoire holds 130,000 to 150,000 clones, with roughly 76% as singletons. Points from the study as a whole: Only CMV serostatus was available as immune exposure information. The study assumed roughly uniform donor sequencing depth for presence/absence analyses.

Germline CDR1 MNHNY, CDR2 SVGAGI (reference sequence). CDR3 size: 14 residues. The V end lost 0 bases, the J end lost 10 bases, and 15 bases lay between the germline ends. In regard to this clone: Its antigen is unknown.

The sample comprised PBMCs. The rearrangement joins TRBV6-6 to TRBJ1-1; D may be TRBD1 (5 bases). This TCR came from a human donor in good health. Here the CDR3 reads CASSYSLLGRRAFF. The CDR3 DNA sequence: TGTGCCAGCAGTTACTCGTTACTGGGGCGGAGAGCTTTCTTT.